The rows below give T cell receptor beta chains drawn from one sample of a study of molecular identifiers for immune sequencing clone quantification. Using its own MiXCR run on the PCR reads, TCRdb lists one record per CDR3 protein. This sample has 85,000 to 130,000 distinct CDR3 sequences; roughly a third occur once, and the top ten carry around 3.9%. The sample consisted of naive CD8+ T cells from blood, with Jurkat cell RNA spiked in. The receptor source for this set is a human donor in good health. Some libraries in this study had Jurkat cell RNA spiked in. The CDR3 runs from the conserved cysteine through the conserved F or W. A D gene is named only where the DNA matches it firmly. Clone size is stated in some rows and not others, as once, few, many or a class when expanded.

clone_size: .; v_call: TRBV7-8; j_call: TRBJ2-7; d_call: TRBD2; cdr3_nt: TGTGCCAGCAGCTCCGGGACTAGCGGGTCCGAGCAGTACTTC; cdr3_aa: CASSSGTSGSEQYF
clone_size: few; v_call: TRBV9; j_call: TRBJ2-3; d_call: .; cdr3_nt: TGTGCCAGCAGCGTACCCACAGGGCCCGCAGATACGCAGTATTTT; cdr3_aa: CASSVPTGPADTQYF
clone_size: .; v_call: TRBV12-3/TRBV12-4; j_call: TRBJ2-7; d_call: .; cdr3_nt: TGTGCCAGCAGCCGGACCCCCCTCGAGCAGTACTTC; cdr3_aa: CASSRTPLEQYF
clone_size: few; v_call: TRBV6-5; j_call: TRBJ2-2; d_call: TRBD2; cdr3_nt: TGTGCCAGCAGACCCGGGACTAGCCTCACCGGGGAGCTGTTTTTT; cdr3_aa: CASRPGTSLTGELFF
clone_size: many; v_call: TRBV7-9; j_call: TRBJ1-5; d_call: TRBD1; cdr3_nt: TGTGCCAGCAGCTTGGATGGACAGGGAAATCAGCCCCAGCATTTT; cdr3_aa: CASSLDGQGNQPQHF
clone_size: few; v_call: TRBV29-1; j_call: TRBJ2-2; d_call: .; cdr3_nt: TGCAGCGTTGTACGCAGGGGCACCGGGGAGCTGTTTTTT; cdr3_aa: CSVVRRGTGELFF
clone_size: few; v_call: TRBV9; j_call: TRBJ2-7; d_call: TRBD2; cdr3_nt: TGTGCCAGCAGCGTAGGGCCCTTAGCGGGAGATTGGGAGCAGTACTTC; cdr3_aa: CASSVGPLAGDWEQYF
clone_size: few; v_call: TRBV28; j_call: TRBJ1-4; d_call: TRBD1; cdr3_nt: TGTGCCAGCAGTTATCCACGACAGGGGGAGGGAATAATGGAAAAACTGTTTTTT; cdr3_aa: CASSYPRQGEGIMEKLFF
clone_size: few; v_call: TRBV4-2; j_call: TRBJ2-3; d_call: .; cdr3_nt: TGTGCCAGCAGCCCCCCTGCAGGGTCAAGCACAGATACGCAGTATTTT; cdr3_aa: CASSPPAGSSTDTQYF
clone_size: few; v_call: TRBV20-1; j_call: TRBJ2-7; d_call: TRBD2; cdr3_nt: TGCAGTGCTAGAGAGGTAGCGGGAGGTTCGCCCTACGAGCAGTACTTC; cdr3_aa: CSAREVAGGSPYEQYF
clone_size: few; v_call: TRBV21-1; j_call: TRBJ2-6; d_call: .; cdr3_nt: TGTGCCAGCAGAGTGATCCGCTCTGGGGCCAACGTCCTGACTTTC; cdr3_aa: CASRVIRSGANVLTF
clone_size: .; v_call: TRBV7-8; j_call: TRBJ2-7; d_call: .; cdr3_nt: TGTGCCAGCAGTGACAGCTCCTACGAGCAGTACTTC; cdr3_aa: CASSDSSYEQYF
clone_size: .; v_call: TRBV4-1; j_call: TRBJ1-4; d_call: TRBD1; cdr3_nt: TGCGCCAGCAGCCAATCTTACAGGGGGGGAAATGAAAAACTGTTTTTT; cdr3_aa: CASSQSYRGGNEKLFF
clone_size: .; v_call: TRBV19; j_call: TRBJ1-5; d_call: .; cdr3_nt: TGTGCCAGTAGTATATTGGGACGGAATCGATATTCCGAACATCAGCCCCAGCTTTTT; cdr3_aa: CASSILGRNRYSEHQPQLF
clone_size: .; v_call: TRBV28; j_call: TRBJ2-7; d_call: .; cdr3_nt: TGTGCCAGCGGTTTATCTGGCGACCCAGGATACGAGCAGTACTTC; cdr3_aa: CASGLSGDPGYEQYF
clone_size: .; v_call: TRBV27; j_call: TRBJ2-7; d_call: TRBD2; cdr3_nt: TGTGCCAGCAGTTTAGGTACGGGAGGGCCTTACGAGCAGTACTTC; cdr3_aa: CASSLGTGGPYEQYF
clone_size: many; v_call: TRBV28; j_call: TRBJ2-5; d_call: TRBD1; cdr3_nt: TGTGCCAGCAGCCTCAACTGGCAGGGGGCGCGAGAGACCCAGTACTTC; cdr3_aa: CASSLNWQGARETQYF